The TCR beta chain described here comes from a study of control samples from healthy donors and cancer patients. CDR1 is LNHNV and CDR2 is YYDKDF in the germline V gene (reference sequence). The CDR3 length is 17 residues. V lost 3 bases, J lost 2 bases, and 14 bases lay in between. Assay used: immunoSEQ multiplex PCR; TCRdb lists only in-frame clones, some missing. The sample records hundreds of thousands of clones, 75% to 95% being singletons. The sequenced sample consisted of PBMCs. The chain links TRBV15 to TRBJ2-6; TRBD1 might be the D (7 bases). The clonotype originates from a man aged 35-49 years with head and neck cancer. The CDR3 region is CATSREGAQPGANVLTF. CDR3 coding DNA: TGTGCCACCAGCAGGGAGGGGGCACAGCCTGGGGCCAACGTCCTGACTTTC. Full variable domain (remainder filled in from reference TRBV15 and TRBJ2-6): DAMVIQNPRYQVTQFGKPVTLSCSQTLNHNVMYWYQQKSSQAPKLLFHYYDKDFNNEADTPDNFQSRRPNTSFCFLDIRSPGLGDTAMYLCATSREGAQPGANVLTFGAGSRLTVL.